This TCR beta chain was profiled in a study of blood T cell repertoires in COVID-19. Study-wide context: Sites across the United States, Italy and Spain contributed samples from acute and convalescent COVID-19. The analysed material was cDNA or gDNA that came from T cells, B-cell-depleted T cells, or PBMCs.

The V end was cut by 0 bases, the J end by 5 bases, with 11 bases between. CDR3 size: 14 residues. The germline V gene encodes CDR1 SGHRS and CDR2 YFSETQ. In the authors' workflow: Reference gene primer amplification gave nucleated cell count estimates. The assay was immunoSEQ multiplex PCR, and TCRdb's table has in-frame clones only and misses some. Clone size and V and J calls were adopted from that table, with D and trimming inferred from the DNA. This table has 150,000 to 200,000 clones, approximately 90% appearing once. The material sequenced was peripheral blood. This TCR derives from a human donor in a cohort sampled during active COVID-19. The J gene is TRBJ2-5, the V gene TRBV5-1, with D possibly matching TRBD1 (6 bases). Here the CDR3 reads CASSLGNRDETQYF. The CDR3, as DNA: TGCGCCAGCAGCTTGGGGAACAGGGATGAGACCCAGTACTTC. The full variable domain, its missing parts supplied by reference TRBV5-1 and TRBJ2-5, is KAGVTQTPRYLIKTRGQQVTLSCSPISGHRSVSWYQQTPGQGLQFLFEYFSETQRNKGNFPGRFSGRQFSNSRSEMNVSTLELGDSALYLCASSLGNRDETQYFGPGTRLLVL.